This T cell receptor (beta chain) derives from a study of PD-L1 blockade in urothelial cancer. Whole-study context: After treatment start, blood was analyzed at 3 weeks (second dose) and at 6 weeks.

Findings of the study overall: A pretreatment blood TCR clonality that fell below the median predicted better progression-free and overall survival.

Note on this clone: Its antigen is undetermined.

As for time point: pretreatment peripheral blood. Libraries were prepared by immunoSEQ multiplex PCR; TCRdb keeps only in-frame clonotypes and omits some of them. The table includes 54,000 or so clones, approximately 80% detected once. The V end lost 0 bases, the J end lost 4 bases, and 13 bases lay between the germline ends. The CDR3 length is 15 residues. Looked up from germline, CDR1 is SGDLS and CDR2 is YYNGEE. This chain links TRBV9 with TRBJ1-2; D is perhaps TRBD1 (6 bases). This specimen consisted of PBMCs, obtained around atezolizumab (anti-PD-L1) treatment. This sequence originates from a man over 45 with urothelial cancer. The CDR3 DNA is TGTGCCAGCAGCGTAGATGGGACATATACCTATGGCTACACCTTC. Translated, it gives CASSVDGTYTYGYTF.